Each of the 26 T cell receptor beta chains below was sequenced from the same sample in a study of cytomegalovirus exposure and HLA in healthy donors. Primers: 60 Vbeta forward and 13 Jbeta reverse. Sequencing used immunoSEQ multiplex PCR; TCRdb keeps in-frame clones, though not all of them. The sample has 110,000 to 150,000 clones; around 75% are singletons. Sequencing used PBMCs. These receptors all stem from a female donor in good health and CMV-seronegative.

The CDR3 sequence: CASGPTSGRVRETQYF. The CDR3 DNA reads as TGTGCCAGCGGCCCTACTAGCGGGAGGGTAAGAGAGACCCAGTACTTC. V is TRBV7-9 and J is TRBJ2-5, with 13 bases matching TRBD2. This CDR3 has 16 residues. V lost 8 bases, J lost 4 bases, and 10 bases stayed unmatched. CDR1 is SEHNR, CDR2 FQNEAQ, per germline (reference sequence).

V and J are TRBV29-1 and TRBJ2-1; 14 positions agree with TRBD2. CDR1 and CDR2 (germline): SQVTM, ANQGSEA. With V trimmed by 7 bases and J by 0 bases, 5 bases remained unmatched. The CDR3 is made up of 16 amino acids. The CDR3 coding sequence is TGCAGCGCAAAGGGACTAGCGGGAGACTCCTACAATGAGCAGTTCTTC. Translated, it gives CSAKGLAGDSYNEQFF.

This chain uses TRBV29-1 with TRBJ1-1, with 8 positions matching TRBD1. CDR3 length: 14 amino acids. CDR1 is SQVTM and CDR2 is ANQGSEA in the germline V gene. The trim removed 6 bases at V and 1 base at J, leaving 7 bases unmatched. In DNA form, the CDR3 reads TGCAGCGTCCGGACTCAGGGGGCGAACACTGAAGCTTTCTTT. This sequence encodes CSVRTQGANTEAFF.

The J gene is TRBJ2-7, the V gene TRBV4-2; perhaps TRBD2 as D (5 bases). The CDR3 totals 12 residues. CDR1 is LGHNA and CDR2 is YNFKEQ in the germline V gene. Trimming stripped 4 bases from V and 6 bases from J, with 10 bases between. CDR3 DNA sequence: TGTGCCAGCAGCCGAAGGGCGGGCGAGCAGTACTTC. As protein: CASSRRAGEQYF.

A few counts support this clone. The chain is built from TRBV4-2 and TRBJ1-4; D remains ambiguous. Trimming left V 0 bases short and J 0 bases short, with 11 bases between. The CDR3 has 17 amino acids. Germline V gene sequence: CDR1 LGHNA, CDR2 YNFKEQ. CDR3 DNA sequence: TGTGCCAGCAGCCAAGAGGAAGGACTCACAACTAATGAAAAACTGTTTTTT. Its translation is CASSQEEGLTTNEKLFF.

This rearrangement joins TRBV19 to TRBJ1-5, with 11 positions matching TRBD1. The germline V gene has CDR1 LNHDA and CDR2 SQIVND (reference sequence). The CDR3 runs 18 residues. V shed 4 bases, J shed 5 bases, and the junction held 13 bases outside the gene matches. CDR3 sequence: CASSNEGTGGPADQPQHF. CDR3 nucleotide sequence: TGTGCCAGTAGTAATGAAGGGACAGGGGGTCCCGCGGATCAGCCCCAGCATTTT. Filled out from reference TRBV19 and TRBJ1-5, the complete variable domain reads DGGITQSPKYLFRKEGQNVTLSCEQNLNHDAMYWYRQDPGQGLRLIYYSQIVNDFQKGDIAEGYSVSREKKESFPLTVTSAQKNPTAFYLCASSNEGTGGPADQPQHFGDGTRLSIL.

The chain combines TRBV4-1 with TRBJ2-1, with 12 positions matching TRBD2. Per germline, CDR1 MGHRA and CDR2 YSYEKL. The CDR3 extends over 17 amino acids. V shed 0 bases and J 4 bases; nucleotides not matched to a gene: 4. The CDR3 protein is CASSQDPGTSGYNEQFF. The CDR3 DNA is TGCGCCAGCAGCCAAGATCCCGGGACTAGCGGGTACAATGAGCAGTTCTTC.

This sequence joins TRBV2 and TRBJ2-7; D gene uncertain. Per germline, CDR1 SNHLY and CDR2 FYNNEI. Between the trimmed V and J ends, which lost 4 bases and 5 bases, there was a span of 12 bases. The CDR3 has 13 amino acids. CDR3: CASSGLIVNEQYF. CDR3 in DNA: TGTGCCAGCAGTGGACTTATTGTCAACGAGCAGTACTTC.

This clone was detected only a few times. This chain uses TRBV18 with TRBJ2-7, with D perhaps matching TRBD1 (6 bases). With 4 bases removed from V and 3 bases from J, the gap between germline ends came to 16 bases. The CDR3 has 15 amino acids. Germline assignment: CDR1 KGHSH and CDR2 LQKENI. The CDR3 coding sequence is TGTGCCAGCTCACTTCCGTCAGGGACAAACTACGAGCAGTACTTC. The encoded protein is CASSLPSGTNYEQYF. The full variable domain, its missing parts supplied by reference TRBV18 and TRBJ2-7, is NAGVMQNPRHLVRRRGQEARLRCSPMKGHSHVYWYRQLPEEGLKFMVYLQKENIIDESGMPKERFSAEFPKEGPSILRIQQVVRGDSAAYFCASSLPSGTNYEQYFGPGTRLTVT.

This clone was seen just once. V and J are TRBV11-2 and TRBJ2-7; 13 bases map to TRBD2. The V and J ends lost 4 bases and 0 bases, in that order; junction bases with no gene match: 6. In germline, CDR1 is SGHAT, CDR2 FQNNGV. The CDR3 extends over 17 amino acids. The CDR3 nucleotides are TGTGCCAGCAGCTCACCCCGGACTAGCGGGAGCTCCTACGAGCAGTACTTC. It yields the protein CASSSPRTSGSSYEQYF.

This clone was observed once. The chain is built from TRBV6-5 and TRBJ2-2; TRBD2 matches at 7 bases. CDR1 is MNHEY and CDR2 is SVGAGI in the germline V gene. The CDR3 spans 15 residues. Germline trimming cut 2 bases from V and 3 bases from J; bases unmatched to any gene: 3. The CDR3 DNA reads TGTGCCAGCAGTTACCGGGGGGTTTACACCGGGGAGCTGTTTTTT. It encodes CASSYRGVYTGELFF.

The chain links TRBV9 to TRBJ1-2; 8 bases line up with TRBD1. V was pared by 4 bases and J by 1 base, with 6 bases of the junction left unmatched. Per the germline V gene, CDR1 is SGDLS and CDR2 is YYNGEE. This CDR3 contains 15 residues. The CDR3 region is CASSPWDRSNYGYTF. CDR3 coding DNA: TGTGCCAGCAGCCCCTGGGACAGGAGTAACTATGGCTACACCTTC.

The chain has TRBV6-5 and TRBJ2-7; D is possibly TRBD1 (5 bases). The CDR3 runs to 13 residues. Germline V CDR1 and CDR2: MNHEY, SVGAGI. V was clipped by 8 bases and J by 7 bases, with 18 bases between them. The CDR3 region has the DNA TGTGCCAGCGGGGCAGGGCCCTATGGAGAGCAGTACTTC. Its translation is CASGAGPYGEQYF.

The chain links TRBV11-2 to TRBJ1-1, with D tentatively TRBD1 (6 bases). This CDR3 comprises 16 residues. Trimming pared 3 bases from V and 6 bases from J, leaving 20 bases between. The V gene's germline CDR1 is SGHAT and CDR2 FQNNGV. The CDR3 reads CASSFRDTTKGPEAFF. Here the CDR3 DNA reads TGTGCCAGCAGCTTCCGGGACACTACCAAAGGACCTGAAGCTTTCTTT.

This clone has a handful of counts. The chain recombines TRBV4-1 with TRBJ2-7; possible D gene TRBD1, 6 bases. Per germline, CDR1 MGHRA and CDR2 YSYEKL. This CDR3 is built from 14 residues. The V end lost 1 base, the J end lost 3 bases, and 10 bases lay between the germline ends. CDR3 loop: CASSQAPQGYEQYF. DNA for the CDR3: TGCGCCAGCAGCCAAGCCCCACAGGGCTACGAGCAGTACTTC.

The genes are TRBV4-1 and TRBJ1-5, with a possible D match to TRBD1 (6 bases). Trimming shortened V by 0 bases and J by 3 bases, and 15 bases separated the two germline ends. Germline assignment: CDR1 MGHRA and CDR2 YSYEKL. CDR3 length: 17 residues. The CDR3, as DNA: TGCGCCAGCAGCCAAGATGGGGGGGGCAAGGTCAATCAGCCCCAGCATTTT. Translation gives CASSQDGGGKVNQPQHF.

This clone appeared a few times. The chain employs TRBV20-1 and TRBJ2-7; D possibly corresponds to TRBD2 (5 bases). V dropped 5 bases and J dropped 3 bases, with 8 bases sitting between them. The CDR3 covers 11 residues. Germline V gene lookup returns CDR1 DFQATT and CDR2 SNEGSKA (reference sequence). The CDR3 spells CSAPSLYEQYF. In DNA form, the CDR3 reads TGCAGTGCTCCTAGCCTCTACGAGCAGTACTTC.

This chain links TRBV28 with TRBJ2-5; D remains ambiguous. Germline V CDR1 and CDR2: MDHEN, SYDVKM. This CDR3 has 12 amino acids. V lost 7 bases, J lost 5 bases, and 11 bases lay in between. The CDR3 region is CASTTPLETQYF. The CDR3 DNA follows: TGTGCCAGCACGACTCCCTTGGAGACCCAGTACTTC.

V is TRBV28 and J is TRBJ1-5; D call uncertain. Germline CDR1 MDHEN, CDR2 SYDVKM. The length of the CDR3 is 16 residues. V was trimmed by 6 bases and J by 0 bases, leaving 15 bases between them. The CDR3 loop is CASSLIASFSNQPQHF. The CDR3 DNA reads as TGTGCCAGCAGCCTAATTGCGAGTTTTAGCAATCAGCCCCAGCATTTT.

The CDR3 region is CASSLTSGRVYNEQFF. The CDR3 DNA is TGTGCCAGCAGTTTAACCAGCGGGAGGGTCTACAATGAGCAGTTCTTC. The chain carries TRBV28 and TRBJ2-1, with 10 bases matching TRBD2. The CDR3 contains 16 residues. The V and J ends lost 2 bases and 3 bases, in that order; junction bases with no gene match: 4. CDR1 and CDR2 (germline): MDHEN, SYDVKM.

The chain couples TRBV18 to TRBJ2-6, with D maybe TRBD2 (5 bases). Germline V gene data show CDR1 as KGHSH and CDR2 as LQKENI. CDR3 length: 16 residues. Between the trimmed V and J ends, which lost 5 bases and 0 bases, there was a span of 11 bases. CDR3 nucleotides: TGTGCCAGCTCAGGACTGGACGGCTCTGGGGCCAACGTCCTGACTTTC. Protein: CASSGLDGSGANVLTF. The full variable domain, completed using reference TRBV18 and TRBJ2-6, is NAGVMQNPRHLVRRRGQEARLRCSPMKGHSHVYWYRQLPEEGLKFMVYLQKENIIDESGMPKERFSAEFPKEGPSILRIQQVVRGDSAAYFCASSGLDGSGANVLTFGAGSRLTVL.

This chain uses TRBV6-6 with TRBJ1-1, with 11 bases aligning to TRBD1. CDR1 is MNHNY, CDR2 SVGAGI, per germline (reference sequence). The junction had 8 bases not matched to a gene; V was cut back by 6 bases and J by 8 bases. The CDR3 is 14 amino acids. Here the CDR3 reads CASSLGQGAREAFF. DNA of the CDR3: TGTGCCAGCAGCCTCGGACAGGGGGCGCGGGAAGCTTTCTTT.

V and J are TRBV5-1 and TRBJ2-2; 13 bases are a match to TRBD2. This CDR3 comprises 13 residues. Germline loops: CDR1 SGHRS, CDR2 YFSETQ. V lost 7 bases to trimming and J lost 14 bases; unmatched junction nucleotides: 8. The CDR3 reads CASSRTSGSGLFF. For the CDR3, the DNA is TGCGCCAGCTCCCGGACTAGCGGGAGCGGACTGTTTTTT.

The V call is TRBV2, the J call TRBJ2-3; no clear D gene. Germline V gene data show CDR1 as SNHLY and CDR2 as FYNNEI. The CDR3 contains 13 residues. V was pared by 1 base and J by 4 bases, with 6 bases between. DNA for the CDR3: TGTGCCAGCAGTGAAGGTCCTCCAGATACGCAGTATTTT. It yields the protein CASSEGPPDTQYF.

This chain uses TRBV28 with TRBJ2-5; possibly TRBD1 for D (6 bases). CDR3 length equals 16 residues. Germline V gives CDR1 MDHEN, CDR2 SYDVKM. The V end lost 4 bases, the J end lost 5 bases, and 20 bases lay between the germline ends. CDR3 DNA sequence: TGTGCCAGCAGTTGGGGGTCCGGGACAAATGTGGAGACCCAGTACTTC. It translates to CASSWGSGTNVETQYF.

The genes are TRBV5-1 and TRBJ2-7, with 16 bases matching TRBD2. Trimming took 1 base from V and 2 from J; bases not matched to a gene: 12. CDR3 size: 20 residues. CDR1 and CDR2 (germline): SGHRS, YFSETQ. CDR3 DNA sequence: TGCGCCAGCAGCTTGCCGGACGGGACTAGCGGGAGGGCCGTTACCTACGAGCAGTACTTC. This gives the protein CASSLPDGTSGRAVTYEQYF.